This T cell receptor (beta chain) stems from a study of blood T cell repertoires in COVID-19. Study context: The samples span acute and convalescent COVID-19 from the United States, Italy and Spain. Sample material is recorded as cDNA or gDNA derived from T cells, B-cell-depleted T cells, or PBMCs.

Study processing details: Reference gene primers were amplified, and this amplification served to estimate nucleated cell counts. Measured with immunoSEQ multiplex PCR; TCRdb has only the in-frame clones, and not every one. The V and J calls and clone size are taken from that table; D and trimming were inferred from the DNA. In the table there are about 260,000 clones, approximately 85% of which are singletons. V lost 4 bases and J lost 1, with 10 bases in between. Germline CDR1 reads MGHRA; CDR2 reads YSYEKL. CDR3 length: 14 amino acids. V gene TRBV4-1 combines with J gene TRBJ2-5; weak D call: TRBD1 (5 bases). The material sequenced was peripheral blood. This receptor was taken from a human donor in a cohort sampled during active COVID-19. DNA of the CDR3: TGCGCCAGCAGCCGCCTCAGGGTCCAAGAGACCCAGTACTTC. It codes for CASSRLRVQETQYF.